This T cell receptor beta chain was recovered during a study of T cell responses to AZD1222 COVID-19 vaccine (dated by TCRdb to about 2021). At the level of the whole study: AZD1222 recipients given second doses at about 4 weeks or at about 12 weeks were pooled, since spike-specific TCR depth and breadth were not found to differ between the two schedules. A total of 233 trial participants underwent TCR sequencing, of whom approximately 200 had received two doses of AZD1222 and about 25 had received two doses of the MenACWY control vaccine. Trial participants were enrolled into age subgroups of 18-55, 56-69 and 70-plus years, which contained approximately 150, 28 and 58 TCR-sequenced participants, respectively. The investigation overall reported the following: After two AZD1222 doses, both the breadth and the depth of spike-specific TCRs were significantly higher than at day 0 and than in MenACWY recipients. Vaccine-associated CD4 TCRs spanned the whole spike protein, with dominant responses in regions 160-218 and 743-854. Epitopes outside the regions mutated in the B.1.351 and B.1.1.7 variants were reportedly recognized by nearly half of the unique spike-specific TCRs. Because no day 14 peak-response samples were available, repertoires were characterized only after the peak T cell response. The 56-69-year group was small, and its depth increase did not reach significance, likely because of low power. Conclusions about previously exposed vaccinees were limited because only six AZD1222 recipients were SARS-CoV-2 seropositive at baseline. Participants were mostly white British and included more females than males, and it was suggested by the authors that clonal diversity may have been underestimated.

Deletion took 7 bases off V and 0 bases off J, with a span of 18 bases between the germline ends. The CDR3 holds 16 amino acids from the cysteine to the phenylalanine. Only CDR3 DNA is held: 48 bases, read in frame from base 1. CDR1 and CDR2 were assigned from the germline V gene (reference sequence) as SEHNR and FQNEAQ. The CDR3 regions of human TCRbeta chains were subjected to immunosequencing. Per the authors' processing: TCRs in the repertoires were matched against a reference library of SARS-CoV-2-specific TCRs that had been generated with the MIRA antigen-specificity platform. Breadth was defined as the fraction of unique TCRs that were SARS-CoV-2-associated. Depth was defined as the fraction of total T cells that were SARS-CoV-2-associated. Using the MIRA data, every spike-specific TCR was mapped to the spike region that the TCR reacted to and assigned to either a CD4 or a CD8 class. Log10-transformed breadth and depth values were compared by one-way ANOVA with Sidak's multiple comparisons tests. TCRdb limited this immuneACCESS table to in-frame rearrangements with V and J called. A share of clones is missing; checked studies link under half to unresolved V genes, and the rest is unexplained. The V and J calls and clone size come from that table; D and trimming were worked out from the DNA. In this sample the table shows under 150,000 clones, 85% to 95% of which occur a single time. Of the sample, 2.5% to 3% is held by the ten largest clones.

Sample time point, as interpreted from the label and publication: baseline before first vaccination. Samples from vaccinated people were obtained from the UK trials COV001 and COV002, which included a single-blind randomized controlled phase 2/3 trial of AZD1222 (ChAdOx1 nCoV-19) in healthy adults. For TCRbeta chain sequencing, PBMC samples were collected from trial participants at day 0 and at day 28 after the second dose. About this clone itself: The antigen this receptor binds is unknown. Base qualities are not recorded, but no much larger clone differs from it by a single base.

The sequencing here drew on peripheral blood, taken on day 0 of AZD1222 vaccination. This receptor was taken from an adult in good health. The rearranged chain carries TRBV7-9 and TRBJ1-2; the D region possibly corresponds to TRBD1 (5 bases align). The CDR3 in this case is CASTPRMSGSNYGYTF. The DNA sequence is TGTGCCAGCACCCCCAGAATGTCAGGGTCTAACTATGGCTACACCTTC. Reference TRBV7-9 and TRBJ1-2 proteins supply the regions before and after the CDR3; the full variable domain is: DTGVSQNPRHKITKRGQNVTFRCDPISEHNRLYWYRQTLGQGPEFLTYFQNEAQLEKSRLLSDRFSAERPKGSFSTLEIQRTEQGDSAMYLCASTPRMSGSNYGYTFGSGTRLTVV.